This T cell receptor (beta chain) was captured in a study of OX40 agonist ivuxolimab in advanced cancers. Study-wide points: On average, a greater number of expanded clones characterised CD8+ T cells relative to CD4+.

This clone has more than one count but fewer than ten. Its antigen remains unknown. Clones were read by immunoSEQ multiplex PCR, and TCRdb kept only the in-frame ones, dropping some. This sample yields about 62,000 clones, of which 84% are seen a single time; approximately 2.4% belongs to the top ten. The length of the CDR3 is 15 residues. Trimming cost V 1 base and J 4 bases, with 10 bases left between them. Per the germline V gene, CDR1 is SGHVS and CDR2 is FNYEAQ. The sequence came from an adult with an advanced solid tumor such as melanoma, head and neck, liver or kidney cancer. The chain links TRBV7-6 to TRBJ2-2; D is possibly TRBD1 or TRBD2 (5 bases each). The source material was CD4+ or CD8+ T cells sorted from blood, sampled in a trial of the OX40 agonist ivuxolimab. In DNA form, the CDR3 reads TGTGCCAGCAGCTTAGGGGGGTCGAGCACCGGGGAGCTGTTTTTT. Amino acid sequence: CASSLGGSSTGELFF.